These 16 T cell receptor beta chains were sequenced from one sample in a study of CD8+CD57+ T cells in acquired aplastic anemia. Profiling that covered TCR beta VDJ and CDR3 relied on genomic DNA as its template. Using its own MiXCR run on the reads, TCRdb lists one record per CDR3 protein. The sample contains 400,000 to 450,000 distinct CDR3 sequences, 65% to 80% of which appear only once. Material for sequencing was sorted CD4+, CD8+, or CD8+CD57+ T cells (not recorded which) from PBMCs. All receptors derive from a human donor in good health, serving as a control.

The chain joins TRBV9 to TRBJ1-5; D is ambiguous. Trimming pared 3 bases from V and 16 bases from J, leaving 23 bases between. The CDR3 runs 14 residues. The germline V gene encodes CDR1 SGDLS and CDR2 YYNGEE. CDR3 in amino acids: CASSAVGREAFFHF. The CDR3 nucleotides read TGTGCCAGCAGCGCAGTCGGCCGTGAAGCTTTCTTTCATTTT.

The chain carries TRBV11-1 and TRBJ2-3; D is possibly TRBD1 (6 bases). Germline V gives CDR1 SGHAT, CDR2 FQDESV (reference sequence). Trimming took off 6 bases at V and 4 bases at J, with 20 bases between the two ends. The CDR3 is 16 residues long. The CDR3 region is CASSSTAPAGADTQYF. The CDR3 DNA follows: TGTGCCAGCAGTTCAACCGCCCCGGCAGGGGCAGATACGCAGTATTTT.

A remark on this clonotype: At one end, the junction sequence differs from germline, possibly due to a read error. The chain recombines TRBV20-1 with TRBJ1-3, with a weak D call TRBD1 (6 bases). The CDR3 extends over 11 amino acids. CDR1 and CDR2 from the germline V gene are DFQATT and SNEGSKA (reference sequence). Here the CDR3 reads CSARDPPSTGF. The CDR3 DNA follows: TGCAGTGCTAGAGACCCACCCTCCACAGGGTTT.

This clonotype was counted many times. The V call is TRBV12-3 or TRBV12-4, the J call TRBJ1-2, with D possibly being TRBD1 (5 bases). Trimming took 2 bases from V and 6 from J, leaving 16 bases between them. The CDR3 extends over 15 amino acids. CDR3: CASSLLYGKGNGYTF. CDR3 nucleotide sequence: TGTGCCAGCAGTTTATTATACGGCAAGGGGAATGGCTACACCTTC.

A few counts support this clonotype. V is TRBV4-1 and J is TRBJ1-2; D unresolved. CDR1 and CDR2 from the germline V gene are MGHRA and YSYEKL. Trimming took off 8 bases at V and 6 bases at J, with 13 bases between the two ends. The CDR3 is made up of 12 amino acids. Here the CDR3 reads CASRTQTNGYTF. Written as DNA, the CDR3 is TGCGCCAGCCGGACTCAGACGAATGGCTACACCTTC.

This chain uses TRBV6-5 with TRBJ1-1; D is possibly TRBD1 (6 bases). This CDR3 has 13 residues. Trimming shortened V by 6 bases and J by 5 bases, and 13 bases separated the two germline ends. Germline CDR1 reads MNHEY; CDR2 reads SVGAGI. DNA for the CDR3: TGTGCCAGCAGAGACAGGACGAATACTGAAGCTTTCTTT. Translation gives CASRDRTNTEAFF.

The J gene is TRBJ1-4, the V gene TRBV7-2, with 7 nucleotides matching TRBD1. Trimming at V came to 5 bases and at J to 8 bases, leaving 2 bases not matched to a gene. The CDR3 runs 12 residues. Germline V gene data show CDR1 as SGHTA and CDR2 as FQGNSA. DNA of the CDR3: TGTGCCAGCAGCCGGGACAGCGAAAAACTGTTTTTT. Translated, it gives CASSRDSEKLFF.

In regard to this clonotype: Given the absence of the conserved phenylalanine or tryptophan at the CDR3 end, a read error is likely. This sequence joins TRBV15 and TRBJ2-2, with D perhaps matching TRBD1 (5 bases). CDR3 length: 15 residues. Germline V gives CDR1 LNHNV, CDR2 YYDKDF (reference sequence). The DNA for the CDR3 is TGTGCCAGCAGCCGGCAGGGTGGTACCACGGGGGAGCTGTTTGTT. It is translated as CASSRQGGTTGELFV.

The rearrangement uses TRBV20-1 and TRBJ2-5; D might be TRBD1 (5 bases). The CDR3 loop spans 15 amino acids. Trimming pared 5 bases from V and 4 bases from J, leaving 20 bases between. Germline CDR1 and CDR2: DFQATT and SNEGSKA (reference sequence). CDR3: CSAARQRTDTETQYF. The CDR3, as DNA: TGCAGTGCTGCACGACAGAGGACGGACACAGAGACCCAGTACTTC.

The chain uses TRBV6-2 or TRBV6-3 and TRBJ1-2; D call uncertain. The CDR3 is 13 residues long. CDR1 is MNHEY, CDR2 SVGEGT, per germline. Trimming took off 2 bases at V and 3 bases at J, with 7 bases between the two ends. This chain's CDR3 is CASSYPQDYGYTF. The CDR3 DNA reads as TGTGCCAGCAGTTACCCGCAGGACTATGGCTACACCTTC.

The V and J genes are TRBV5-1 and TRBJ2-3; D may be TRBD1 or TRBD2 (5 bases each). The CDR3 is made up of 15 amino acids. Germline V gene sequence: CDR1 SGHRS, CDR2 YFSETQ. The V end was cut by 2 bases, the J end by 5 bases, with 15 bases between. DNA for the CDR3: TGCGCCAGCAGCTTCGCAGTCGGGGCAGGAGATACGCAGTATTTT. It translates to CASSFAVGAGDTQYF. The full variable domain, rest sourced from reference TRBV5-1 and TRBJ2-3, is KAGVTQTPRYLIKTRGQQVTLSCSPISGHRSVSWYQQTPGQGLQFLFEYFSETQRNKGNFPGRFSGRQFSNSRSEMNVSTLELGDSALYLCASSFAVGAGDTQYFGPGTRLTVL.

This clonotype was detected only a few times. The chain is built from TRBV2 and TRBJ1-6, with unresolved D. This CDR3 has 14 residues. Germline assignment: CDR1 SNHLY and CDR2 FYNNEI. Between the trimmed V and J ends, which lost 4 bases and 3 bases, there was a span of 7 bases. The CDR3 DNA sequence: TGTGCCAGCAGTGGGGGAGGCTATAATTCACCCCTCCACTTT. It codes for CASSGGGYNSPLHF.

This chain connects TRBV9 to TRBJ2-2, with D unresolved. The ends were cut back, 4 bases at V and 15 bases at J, with 25 bases in the middle. The germline V gene has CDR1 SGDLS and CDR2 YYNGEE. The length of the CDR3 is 15 residues. The CDR3: CASSLSGEKPVRVFF. The CDR3, as DNA: TGTGCCAGCAGCCTGTCTGGAGAAAAGCCCGTACGAGTGTTTTTT.

This clonotype appeared many times. CDR3 sequence: CASSAGANTGELFF. In DNA form, the CDR3 reads TGTGCCAGCAGCGCAGGGGCGAACACCGGGGAGCTGTTTTTT. The V call is TRBV9, the J call TRBJ2-2, with D possibly being TRBD1 (6 bases). Germline CDR1 reads SGDLS; CDR2 reads YYNGEE. V shed 3 bases and J shed 0 bases, with 6 bases lying between them. The length of the CDR3 is 14 residues.

The rearrangement uses TRBV20-1 and TRBJ2-7; D ambiguous. In germline, CDR1 is DFQATT, CDR2 SNEGSKA (reference sequence). V gave up 6 bases and J gave up 5 bases, with 8 bases separating them. This CDR3 is built from 10 residues. In DNA, the CDR3 is TGCAGTGCGGTTCAGGACGAGCAGTACTTC. Protein product: CSAVQDEQYF.

This clonotype was seen more than once but under ten times. V gene TRBV10-3 combines with J gene TRBJ1-1; 8 bases align to TRBD1. The length of the CDR3 is 15 residues. V was clipped by 9 bases and J by 3 bases; unmatched bases: 12. Looked up from germline, CDR1 is ENHRY and CDR2 is SYGVKD. CDR3 nucleotides: TGTGCCATTAATCGAGGACAGGGAGTGGACACTGAAGCTTTCTTT. Its translation: CAINRGQGVDTEAFF.